This T cell receptor (beta chain) was captured in a study of cytomegalovirus exposure and HLA in healthy donors. The wider study: In a previous analysis, nearly 120 million unique TCR beta sequences were found from 150 million to 200 million T cells. Study-level findings and limits: Reports indicated that the classifier achieved high specificity and sensitivity in diagnosing cytomegalovirus status. Likely technical artifact: a cluster of highly shared sequence variants.

PCR used 60 Vbeta primers and 13 Jbeta primers. TCRdb's table, derived via immunoSEQ multiplex PCR, lists solely in-frame clones and lacks some. The sample is made up of 110,000 to 150,000 clones, and the top ten hold 0.75% to 1% of it. Healthy bone marrow donors made up the donors. Germline V gene data show CDR1 as SGHAT and CDR2 as FQNNGV. Losses at the gene ends were 6 bases for V and 3 bases for J; bases not matched to a gene: 2. The CDR3 is 13 amino acids. Of note for this clone: The target antigen is unknown.

This clonotype originated in a male donor in good health and CMV-seronegative. The chain has TRBV11-2 and TRBJ2-7, with 10 bases lining up with TRBD1. The sequenced material came from PBMCs. As DNA, the CDR3 is TGTGCCAGCAGTGGGGACAGGGGCTACGAGCAGTACTTC. The encoded protein is CASSGDRGYEQYF.